The next 28 T cell receptor beta chains were all read from a single sample in a study of early T cells in non-severe SARS-CoV-2 infection. MiXCR, run by TCRdb on the 5' RACE reads, gives a single entry per CDR3 protein. This sample has roughly 58,000 distinct CDR3 sequences, with roughly 10% found just once. Sequencing was done on a sample of whole blood. The receptors originated from an adult who was a healthcare worker with PCR-confirmed SARS-CoV-2 infection or an uninfected control (not recorded which).

The J gene is TRBJ2-7, the V gene TRBV19; D might be TRBD1 (6 bases). The CDR3 loop spans 12 amino acids. Deletions cut 5 bases from V and 6 bases from J, with 11 bases between. The germline gives CDR1 LNHDA, CDR2 SQIVND (reference sequence). The CDR3 DNA reads TGTGCCAGTAGTGGACAGTTGGGCGAGCAGTACTTC. It codes for CASSGQLGEQYF. The entire variable domain, with the rest obtained from reference TRBV19 and TRBJ2-7, is as follows: DGGITQSPKYLFRKEGQNVTLSCEQNLNHDAMYWYRQDPGQGLRLIYYSQIVNDFQKGDIAEGYSVSREKKESFPLTVTSAQKNPTAFYLCASSGQLGEQYFGPGTRLTVT.

The sample holds many counts of this clonotype. V usage is TRBV6-5 and J usage is TRBJ2-2; D remains ambiguous. V was shortened by 0 bases and J by 4 bases, with 6 bases between the two germline ends. There are 14 residues in the CDR3. Germline values: CDR1 MNHEY, CDR2 SVGAGI. The DNA for the CDR3 is TGTGCCAGCAGTTACTCGTTCCTCACCGGGGAGCTGTTTTTT. Translated, it gives CASSYSFLTGELFF.

The rearrangement links TRBV7-2 to TRBJ2-1; D possibly uses TRBD1 or TRBD2 (5 bases each). Between the trimmed V and J ends, which lost 3 bases and 5 bases, there was a span of 8 bases. The CDR3 runs 13 residues. Germline V gene data show CDR1 as SGHTA and CDR2 as FQGNSA. CDR3 in DNA: TGTGCCAGCAGCTTTATGGGGGACAATGAGCAGTTCTTC. Amino acids: CASSFMGDNEQFF. Supplemented by reference TRBV7-2 and TRBJ2-1, the full variable domain reads GAGVSQSPSNKVTEKGKDVELRCDPISGHTALYWYRQSLGQGLEFLIYFQGNSAPDKSGLPSDRFSAERTGGSVSTLTIQRTQQEDSAVYLCASSFMGDNEQFFGPGTRLTVL.

This clonotype was found a few times. The CDR3: CASSLALPGEQYF. CDR3 DNA: TGTGCCAGCAGCTTAGCGCTCCCAGGCGAGCAGTACTTC. The gene calls are TRBV11-2 and TRBJ2-7; the D is unclear. The ends were cut back, 1 base at V and 6 bases at J, with 10 bases in the middle. CDR1 SGHAT and CDR2 FQNNGV come from the germline V gene. This CDR3 has 13 amino acids.

Notes on this clonotype: One end of the junction does not line up with germline, which may come from a read error. The chain employs TRBV5-4 and TRBJ2-4; perhaps TRBD2 as D (6 bases). From germline, CDR1 is SGHNT and CDR2 YYREEE (reference sequence). This CDR3 contains 15 residues. The CDR3 DNA reads as TGTGCCAGCAGTTTGGCCGGGGGAGTCAAAAACATTCAGTACTTC. It codes for CASSLAGGVKNIQYF.

The rearrangement joins TRBV7-2 to TRBJ2-7, with 7 bases aligning to TRBD1. J lost 0 bases, V lost 5 bases, and 7 bases had no gene match. Looked up from germline, CDR1 is SGHTA and CDR2 is FQGNSA. This CDR3 is built from 15 residues. The CDR3 loop reads CASSATGWVSYEQYF. CDR3 DNA sequence: TGTGCCAGCAGCGCGACAGGGTGGGTCTCCTACGAGCAGTACTTC.

This clonotype was found many times. The CDR3, as DNA: TGTGCCAGCGGTCCAAATGGGGGAAACATTCAGTACTTC. Protein product: CASGPNGGNIQYF. V gene TRBV6-6 combines with J gene TRBJ2-4; either TRBD1 or TRBD2 may supply D (5 bases each). The ends were cut back, 8 bases at V and 6 bases at J, with 14 bases in the middle. This CDR3 is built from 13 residues. Germline V lookup: CDR1 MNHNY, CDR2 SVGAGI (reference sequence).

V is TRBV21-1 and J is TRBJ1-4; the tabulated D call, TRBD1, remains unverified against the DNA. TRBV21-1 is a listed pseudogene. This CDR3 is 15 amino acids long. CDR3: CASSKKQGEHEKLFF. The CDR3 DNA follows: TGTGCCAGCAGCAAAAAACAGGGGGAGCATGAAAAACTGTTTTTT.

The chain carries TRBV6-4 and TRBJ1-5; D not resolved. V lost 2 bases to trimming and J lost 4 bases, with 6 bases between them. The CDR3 is 13 residues long. CDR1 is MRHNA, CDR2 SNTAGT, per germline. The chain's CDR3 is CASSDGENQPQHF. The CDR3 DNA reads TGTGCCAGCAGTGACGGGGAGAATCAGCCCCAGCATTTT.

There are a few counts of this clonotype. V and J are TRBV7-2 and TRBJ2-6; 7 nucleotides align to TRBD1. Losses at the gene ends were 0 bases for V and 1 base for J; bases not matched to a gene: 3. CDR3 size: 17 residues. Per germline, CDR1 SGHTA and CDR2 FQGNSA. The CDR3 nucleotides are TGTGCCAGCAGCTTAGCCGGGACAGTTTCTGGGGCCAACGTCCTGACTTTC. It specifies CASSLAGTVSGANVLTF.

This clonotype was seen more than once but under ten times. The chain links TRBV5-1 to TRBJ2-3; 8 bases align to TRBD1. CDR3 length: 17 residues. Trimming at V came to 4 bases and at J to 4 bases, leaving 14 bases not matched to a gene. The germline V gene encodes CDR1 SGHRS and CDR2 YFSETQ. The CDR3 region has the DNA TGCGCCAGCAGCGGCAAAAACCAGGGGGCGATCGCAGATACGCAGTATTTT. This encodes CASSGKNQGAIADTQYF.

This clonotype was detected ten times or more. The chain employs TRBV7-6 and TRBJ1-1; a possible D gene is TRBD1 (6 bases). Germline V CDR1 and CDR2: SGHVS, FNYEAQ. The CDR3 is made up of 13 amino acids. V was trimmed by 8 bases and J by 3 bases, leaving 13 bases between them. This CDR3 reads CASAKTGYTEAFF. The CDR3 DNA is TGTGCCAGCGCAAAAACAGGGTACACTGAAGCTTTCTTT.

The chain joins TRBV18 to TRBJ2-1; the match to TRBD2 covers 10 bases. The CDR3 contains 16 residues. V lost 0 bases and J lost 7; bases outside the gene matches: 6. The germline V gene encodes CDR1 KGHSH and CDR2 LQKENI. As DNA, the CDR3 is TGTGCCAGCTCACCACCATCCAGCGGGGGGGTGAATGAGCAGTTCTTC. Its protein product is CASSPPSSGGVNEQFF. Filled out from reference TRBV18 and TRBJ2-1, the complete variable domain reads NAGVMQNPRHLVRRRGQEARLRCSPMKGHSHVYWYRQLPEEGLKFMVYLQKENIIDESGMPKERFSAEFPKEGPSILRIQQVVRGDSAAYFCASSPPSSGGVNEQFFGPGTRLTVL.

This clonotype was seen at least ten times. The rearrangement joins TRBV7-2 to TRBJ2-1; no clear D gene. Trimming stripped 4 bases from V and 0 bases from J, with 10 bases between. The CDR3 has 15 residues. CDR1 SGHTA and CDR2 FQGNSA come from the germline V gene. CDR3 DNA sequence: TGTGCCAGCAGCTCGGACGTGAGCTCCTACAATGAGCAGTTCTTC. Its translation: CASSSDVSSYNEQFF.

There are a few counts of this clonotype. The V gene is TRBV29-1, the J gene TRBJ2-7, with a tentative D call TRBD2 (5 bases). Germline V lookup: CDR1 SQVTM, CDR2 ANQGSEA. V lost 7 bases, J lost 6 bases, and 16 bases lay in between. This CDR3 is built from 12 residues. The CDR3 DNA follows: TGCAGCGCTGGACTGTCTCAACGCGAGCAGTACTTC. Residues: CSAGLSQREQYF.

This clonotype came up many times. The genes are TRBV5-1 and TRBJ2-2; 7 bases match TRBD1. V dropped 4 bases and J dropped 1; count of bases not matched to a gene: 7. Looked up from germline, CDR1 is SGHRS and CDR2 is YFSETQ. The CDR3 has 16 residues. DNA of the CDR3: TGCGCCAGCAGCCTACCGACAGGGCGGAACACCGGGGAGCTGTTTTTT. Residues: CASSLPTGRNTGELFF.

This clonotype was observed at least ten times. The gene calls are TRBV29-1 and TRBJ2-1, with unresolved D. Germline CDR1 is SQVTM and CDR2 is ANQGSEA. The length of the CDR3 is 11 residues. Trimming pared 4 bases from V and 7 bases from J, leaving 8 bases between. DNA for the CDR3: TGCAGCGTTGCTTTCTGGAATGAGCAGTTCTTC. As protein: CSVAFWNEQFF.

The table lists this clonotype with a few counts. The chain links TRBV5-1 to TRBJ2-5; a weak D match, TRBD2 (7 bases). The CDR3 has 15 amino acids. The V gene's germline CDR1 is SGHRS and CDR2 YFSETQ. Trimming shortened V by 3 bases and J by 3 bases, and 15 bases separated the two germline ends. The CDR3 here is CASSSLWGGEETQYF. The DNA for the CDR3 is TGCGCCAGCAGCTCCTTATGGGGGGGCGAAGAGACCCAGTACTTC. The full variable domain, with the rest looked up from reference TRBV5-1 and TRBJ2-5, is KAGVTQTPRYLIKTRGQQVTLSCSPISGHRSVSWYQQTPGQGLQFLFEYFSETQRNKGNFPGRFSGRQFSNSRSEMNVSTLELGDSALYLCASSSLWGGEETQYFGPGTRLLVL.

This clonotype was found many times. V and J are TRBV6-5 and TRBJ2-3, with D unresolved. This CDR3 spans 12 amino acids. Trimming pared 6 bases from V and 6 bases from J, leaving 10 bases between. Germline lookup yields CDR1 MNHEY and CDR2 SVGAGI. The CDR3 sequence is CASRGSLDTQYF. The DNA for the CDR3 is TGTGCCAGCAGGGGGTCTCTCGATACGCAGTATTTT.

This clonotype was observed at least ten times. The chain is built from TRBV12-3 or TRBV12-4 and TRBJ1-4; D remains ambiguous. V was trimmed by 8 bases and J by 0 bases, leaving 22 bases between them. This CDR3 has 18 residues. CDR3 sequence: CASSPSQRALTTNEKLFF. The DNA of the CDR3 is TGTGCCAGCTCCCCGAGCCAGAGGGCCCTCACAACTAATGAAAAACTGTTTTTT.

CDR3 sequence: CSASPRDRSYNEQFF. CDR3 nucleotides: TGCAGTGCTAGCCCCCGGGACAGGAGTTACAATGAGCAGTTCTTC. The chain employs TRBV20-1 and TRBJ2-1; the match to TRBD1 covers 8 bases. The CDR3 has 15 amino acids. Germline CDR1 reads DFQATT; CDR2 reads SNEGSKA (reference sequence). With V trimmed by 3 bases and J by 4 bases, 8 bases remained unmatched.

The V call is TRBV6-4, the J call TRBJ2-1; TRBD2 matches at 7 bases. The CDR3 is made up of 13 amino acids. V dropped 3 bases and J dropped 10; count of bases not matched to a gene: 6. Per the germline V gene, CDR1 is MRHNA and CDR2 is SNTAGT. Written as DNA, the CDR3 is TGTGCCAGCAGTGAAGGCGGGAGCGGGGAGCAGTTCTTC. Its protein product is CASSEGGSGEQFF.

The chain has TRBV3-1 and TRBJ1-4, with unresolved D. Germline V gene lookup returns CDR1 LGHDT and CDR2 YNNKEL (reference sequence). This CDR3 region has 11 residues. Trimming shortened V by 4 bases and J by 8 bases, and 5 bases separated the two germline ends. CDR3 sequence reads: CASSRAEKLFF. CDR3 DNA: TGTGCCAGCAGCCGGGCGGAAAAACTGTTTTTT.

This clonotype occurred many times. The rearrangement joins TRBV30 to TRBJ1-1; D is unresolved. Germline V gene lookup returns CDR1 GTSNPN and CDR2 SVGIG (reference sequence). Trimming pared 4 bases from V and 5 bases from J, leaving 8 bases between. The CDR3 is made up of 11 amino acids. As DNA, the CDR3 is TGTGCCTGGAATTTCGGTACTGAAGCTTTCTTT. Translation: CAWNFGTEAFF.

This clonotype was seen repeatedly, ten times or more. This rearrangement joins TRBV5-1 to TRBJ2-1; D is possibly TRBD1 (6 bases). The germline V gene has CDR1 SGHRS and CDR2 YFSETQ. V was pared by 0 bases and J by 7 bases, with 17 bases between. The CDR3 runs to 16 residues. CDR3 loop: CASSLASGEPWNEQFF. In DNA, the CDR3 is TGCGCCAGCAGCTTGGCGTCAGGGGAGCCTTGGAATGAGCAGTTCTTC.

J is TRBJ1-6 and V is TRBV30; D gene ambiguous. The CDR3 consists of 14 residues. Germline CDR1 GTSNPN, CDR2 SVGIG (reference sequence). V was clipped by 7 bases and J by 8 bases, with 18 bases between them. Here the CDR3 reads CASHVGSLDSPLHF. CDR3 coding DNA: TGTGCCTCCCACGTGGGGAGCCTGGATTCACCCCTCCACTTT.

The chain couples TRBV29-1 to TRBJ2-5; 7 positions match TRBD2. The CDR3 has 13 residues. Germline V gene lookup returns CDR1 SQVTM and CDR2 ANQGSEA. The trim removed 4 bases at V and 4 bases at J, leaving 6 bases unmatched. The CDR3: CSVGGRGGETQYF. The CDR3 DNA sequence: TGCAGCGTTGGAGGGAGGGGAGGAGAGACCCAGTACTTC.

This chain links TRBV28 with TRBJ2-7, with D possibly matching TRBD2 (6 bases). The CDR3 has 15 amino acids. The V and J ends lost 5 bases and 7 bases respectively, with 21 bases between them. The germline CDR1 and CDR2 sequences are MDHEN and SYDVKM. CDR3 loop: CASSPQEGPHPEQYF. The CDR3 DNA reads as TGTGCCAGCAGTCCCCAGGAGGGGCCGCATCCGGAGCAGTACTTC. Variable domain in full (rest from reference TRBV28 and TRBJ2-7): DVKVTQSSRYLVKRTGEKVFLECVQDMDHENMFWYRQDPGLGLRLIYFSYDVKMKEKGDIPEGYSVSREKKERFSLILESASTNQTSMYLCASSPQEGPHPEQYFGPGTRLTVT.